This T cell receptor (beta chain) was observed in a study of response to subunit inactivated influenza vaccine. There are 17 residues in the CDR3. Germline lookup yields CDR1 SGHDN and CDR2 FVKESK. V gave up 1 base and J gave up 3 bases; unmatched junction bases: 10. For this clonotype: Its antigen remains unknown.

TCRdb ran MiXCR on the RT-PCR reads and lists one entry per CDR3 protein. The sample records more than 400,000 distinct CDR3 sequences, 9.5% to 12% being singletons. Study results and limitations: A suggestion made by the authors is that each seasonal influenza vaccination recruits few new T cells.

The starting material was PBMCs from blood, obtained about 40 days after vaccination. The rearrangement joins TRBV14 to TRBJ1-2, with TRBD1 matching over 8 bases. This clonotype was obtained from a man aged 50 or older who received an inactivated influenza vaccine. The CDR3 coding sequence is TGTGCCAGCAGCCAAGTCCGGACAGGGTCATATGACTATGGCTACACCTTC. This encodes CASSQVRTGSYDYGYTF.